This T cell receptor beta chain appears in the sequencing data of a study of cytomegalovirus exposure and HLA in healthy donors (dated by TCRdb to 2016 to 2017). Concerning the study at large: An earlier analysis of several hundred of the donors reported about 250 Gb of sequence data and some 120 million unique TCR beta sequences from roughly 200 million T cells. About 280 gigabases of sequencing data and 70 million to 95 million unique TCR sequences made up an early release that covered nearly 650 HLA-typed donors. Among the roughly 390 genotyped donors, roughly 80% belonged to the genetic ancestry cluster associated with self-reported Caucasian donors. The study aimed to test whether signatures of past pathogen exposure could be identified by cataloging public T cell receptors. The study used immunosequencing to profile the T cell repertoires of 666 subjects and linked those repertoires to cytomegalovirus serostatus. A separate validation cohort of over 95 different subjects was used in addition to the approximately 610-subject first cohort. The study combined high-throughput TCR immunosequencing, statistical association of individual TCRs with disease status, and machine learning to predict cytomegalovirus infection status. To study patterns of TCR occurrence, a later analysis re-analyzed previously published TCR beta repertoires from hundreds of donors and added high-resolution HLA genotyping. Rather than using new phenotypic data, the later analysis identified candidate immune exposures from TCR beta sequences and from how often those sequences occurred across donors. In an earlier analysis of roughly 600 of the donors, high-throughput TCR beta sequencing was used to judge whether each TCR beta V gene segment behaved as functional or pseudogenic. Donor age, sex, ethnicity and CMV serostatus were collected together with the repertoire data. A later genetic analysis took genome-wide SNP genotypes for about 65% of the roughly 670 donors and used that subset as a discovery cohort. Every repertoire in the discovery cohort had been generated on one and the same sequencing platform. HLA typing covered class I and class II loci at four-digit resolution. The number of typed donors differed by locus: about 620-630 for A, B, C, DRB1 and DQB1; roughly 510 for DQA1; approximately 600 for DPA1; and roughly 470 for DPB1. Four to six DR-DQ haplotypes were handled as single units for association and clustering, since linkage in the cohort was strong. Across approximately 420 genotyped donors of the cohort, an average of about 240,000 unique TCR beta nucleotide sequences per donor were sequenced, and 15% to 20% of those sequences were non-productive.

Libraries were prepared through the immunoSEQ multiplex PCR assay. The multiplex PCR relied on a mix of 60 forward primers for TCR Vbeta segments and 13 reverse primers for TCR Jbeta segments. The CDR3 region of rearranged TCR beta genes was amplified from genomic DNA by a multiplex PCR assay. On the Illumina HiSeq System, the amplified TCR beta libraries were sequenced as 87-base-pair reads. The study's processing was this. In a later analysis, tens of millions of unique TCR beta chains were counted across the roughly 700 repertoires, and some 10 million of these chains were shared by at least two donors. Raw reads were error-corrected and collapsed into unique sequences with a nearest-neighbor algorithm that merged closely related sequences to remove PCR and sequencing errors. Alignment of CDR3 sequences to IMGT reference sequences was used to assign V, D and J gene segments. Each retained sequence needed at least a six-nucleotide match to both a V gene segment and a J gene segment. A rearrangement was called productive if the CDR3 had no stop codons and remained in frame with V and J, and every other rearrangement was called non-productive. Following IMGT convention, CDR3 was defined as the stretch from the second conserved V-encoded cysteine to the conserved J-encoded phenylalanine. In an earlier analysis of 550 to 650 of the donors, sequences lacking an unambiguous match to a single V gene segment were excluded. In an earlier analysis of roughly 600 of the donors, a V segment was called functional when productive rearrangements were above 56.7%, and segregating when the standard deviation between donors exceeded 5%. A statistical classification framework was developed to diagnose cytomegalovirus status using the catalog of TCR beta chain sequences. V and J gene assignment, in a later analysis, came from comparing TCR nucleotide sequences with IMGT/GENE-DB human TR gene sequences. Using the TCRdist pipeline, a later analysis assigned CDR3 sequences along with most-parsimonious VDJ recombination scenarios. In a later analysis, every TCR beta chain was defined by the combination of its CDR3 amino acid sequence and its V-gene family, and reads without a unique V-gene family were dropped. In a later analysis, 500 to 650 highly shared, low-generation-probability nucleotide sequences were removed to address suspected cross-contamination and a sequencing artifact. A later analysis calculated a clonal expansion index for each public chain from normalized within-repertoire ranks of inferred template counts. In a later analysis, generation probabilities were computed using a VDJ recombination model fitted to out-of-frame rearrangements, and the results were checked against IGoR. In a later analysis, hypergeometric tests were used to score TCR-TCR, TCR-HLA and TCR-CMV co-occurrence, with a repertoire-size bias correction applied to TCR pairs. A later analysis estimated false discovery rates by permuting HLA or CMV assignments 20 times. In a later analysis, co-occurring TCRs were grouped using DBSCAN, with TCRdist sequence similarity added in when clustering inside HLA-allele-positive subsets. Repertoires with fewer than 30,000 or more than 120,000 public chains were left out of co-occurrence clustering, as were four to six repertoires with anomalous nucleotide sharing. Drawn from immuneACCESS, this table holds only the in-frame rearrangements with V and J called that TCRdb kept. Clones are partly lost; checked studies trace under half to an unresolved V gene and leave the rest unexplained. For V, J and clone size, that table is used; D and trimming come from the DNA. The sample table lists 200,000 or so clones, around 79% of them with a count of one. Jointly, the top ten make up about 0.22% of the sample.

Turning to this clone: Its antigen has not been determined. No base quality values were provided; no much bigger clone lies one nucleotide off.

The cohort consisted of hundreds of healthy bone marrow donors. All cohort members were sampled while nominally healthy, although unrecorded immune exposures were likely present. The donor was CMV seronegative and belonged to the group of 350 to 400 seronegative cohort members. A peripheral blood sample was provided by each donor, and peripheral blood mononuclear cells were used for TCR beta sequencing. Genomic DNA extraction from the blood cell samples was performed with the Qiagen DNeasy Blood Extraction Kit. The germline V gene supplies CDR1 SGHTA and CDR2 FQGNSA. Ends trimmed: V by 5 bases, J by 6 bases; bases unmatched to a gene: 5. Including the terminal cysteine and phenylalanine, the CDR3 comprises 13 residues. Of all the DNA, just the CDR3 is kept, 39 bases in frame from base 1. Study-wide conclusions, independent of this receptor: Compared with the 666-donor mean, donors in an Asian-associated ancestry cluster had fewer N-insertions in productive TCRs, according to a later genetic analysis. Because the 87-base-pair reads could not distinguish some IMGT-functional V segments, including TRBV6-2 and TRBV6-3, those segments were excluded. In the study, 150 to 200 TCR beta chains were listed as associated with cytomegalovirus. A later analysis found that TCR association rates varied across HLA loci, with DRB1 alleles showing the most associated TCRs and HLA-C alleles the fewest. The authors suggested that the approach could potentially be extended to other disease states and immunological phenotypes. In an earlier analysis of several hundred of the donors, most TCR beta V segments were observed in productive rearrangements about 87% or about 30% of the time, broadly matching IMGT annotations. A cluster of highly shared sequence variants was judged likely to represent a technical artifact of the sequencing pipeline. Across donors, most TCR sequences were observed very rarely, whereas some public TCRs were present in many individuals. Because counts were too low, roughly 18 rarely observed V segments, including chromosome 9 orphons, were left out of the earlier analysis of about 620 of the donors. A further reported finding was that TCR beta sequences accurately predicted the HLA-A and HLA-B alleles for most subjects in the first cohort. Linkage disequilibrium might explain the correlated functional status among segregating V segments, but an unknown experimental factor could not be excluded. Strong co-occurrence of HLA alleles, especially DR and DQ, made assigning TCR associations to individual alleles difficult. CMV serostatus was the only immune exposure information available for the cohort. A later analysis found that most CMV-associated TCR beta chains appeared HLA-restricted, with HLA associations seemingly driven largely by CMV exposure. The classifier was reported to diagnose cytomegalovirus status with high specificity and sensitivity in both the original cohort and the validation cohort. V-gene and J-gene trimming of TCR beta chains was associated with a missense DCLRE1C variant in a later genetic analysis, and the association was replicated in an independent cohort. Because some donors lacked HLA typing at each locus, the association tests relied only on the typed subset. The presence/absence analyses assumed that sequencing depth was roughly uniform across donors, and that assumption may not be true. Only TCR beta chains were sequenced in this cohort, and the absence of alpha or paired-chain data limited detectable features. In a later analysis, HLA-associated TCR beta chains showed more clonal expansion and lower generation probabilities than non-associated chains that were equally common. In a later analysis, several top co-occurrence clusters were reported to appear linked to parvovirus B19, influenza, CMV and Epstein-Barr virus. In vitro tests confirmed that three of the cytomegalovirus-associated TCR beta chains recognize cytomegalovirus antigens. At a false discovery rate of 0.05, a later analysis linked about 16,000 TCR beta sequences to specific HLA alleles.

The V gene is TRBV7-2 and the J gene is TRBJ2-3, and 7 junction bases match TRBD1. Input material: PBMCs. The source is a girl aged 2 to 10 in good health and CMV-seronegative. The CDR3 protein is CASSALTGDTQYF. In nucleotide form, the sequence is TGTGCCAGCAGCGCCCTGACAGGGGATACGCAGTATTTT.